The next 21 T cell receptor beta chains were all read from a single sample in a study of spatial heterogeneity in lung cancer. Study-level findings and limits: Within tumors, counts of expanded alpha and beta TCRs tracked tumor mutation counts.

Antigens of these TCRs are unknown. Time point specified: sample taken at primary tumor resection. One entry per CDR3 protein, called by TCRdb with MiXCR from the 5' RACE reads. The sample includes 7,000 to 8,500 distinct CDR3 sequences, approximately 12% of them seen just once. The sample here was lung tumor tissue, taken at surgery. These receptors originate from a male donor with early-stage non-small cell lung cancer.

This clonotype ranks as medium-sized. The chain carries TRBV6-2 or TRBV6-3 and TRBJ2-7; 7 nucleotides align to TRBD2. Trimming removed 6 bases from V and 2 bases from J; junction bases left unmatched: 10. The CDR3 covers 15 residues. The germline CDR1 and CDR2 sequences are MNHEY and SVGEGT. CDR3 sequence: CASSNEGRAPYEQYF. As DNA, the CDR3 is TGTGCCAGCAGCAACGAAGGGAGGGCGCCCTACGAGCAGTACTTC.

This clonotype was counted many times. This chain connects TRBV20-1 to TRBJ2-6; D remains unclear. Germline loops: CDR1 DFQATT, CDR2 SNEGSKA (reference sequence). V dropped 5 bases and J dropped 0 bases, with 8 bases sitting between them. The CDR3 has 14 residues. The CDR3 sequence: CSARPLSGANVLTF. The CDR3 DNA reads as TGCAGTGCTCGCCCGCTCTCTGGGGCCAACGTCCTGACTTTC.

This clonotype counts as medium-sized. The gene calls are TRBV10-3 and TRBJ2-7; 13 nucleotides agree with TRBD2. The CDR3 has 14 residues. Per the germline V gene, CDR1 is ENHRY and CDR2 is SYGVKD. With 7 bases clipped from V and 4 bases from J, the junction kept 4 bases outside the gene matches. CDR3 DNA sequence: TGTGCCATCACCCGGACTAGCGGGAGTTACGAGCAGTACTTC. Translation: CAITRTSGSYEQYF.

This clonotype was recorded at least ten times. V usage is TRBV29-1 and J usage is TRBJ1-2; a weak D match, TRBD1 (5 bases). The V end lost 1 base, the J end lost 3 bases, and 18 bases lay between the germline ends. The CDR3 is 16 amino acids. The germline V gene has CDR1 SQVTM and CDR2 ANQGSEA. Here the CDR3 DNA reads TGCAGCGTTGAAGGTCTCGGGGCACGTGAGGACTATGGCTACACCTTC. This translates into CSVEGLGAREDYGYTF.

Concerning this clonotype itself: A much more abundant neighbour one base away suggests this may be a read error. V gene TRBV2 combines with J gene TRBJ1-1, with no clear D. The germline CDR1 and CDR2 sequences are SNHLY and FYNNEI. The CDR3 has 13 amino acids. The DNA for the CDR3 is TGTGTCAGCAGTGGAGAGGGCCACACTGAAGCTTTCTTT. This encodes CVSSGEGHTEAFF. The variable domain in full, with the rest retrieved from reference TRBV2 and TRBJ1-1, is EPEVTQTPSHQVTQMGQEVILRCVPISNHLYFYWYRQILGQKVEFLVSFYNNEISEKSEIFDDQFSVERPDGSNFTLKIRSTKLEDSAMYFCVSSGEGHTEAFFGQGTRLTVV.

Sample share makes this clonotype medium-sized. The rearrangement uses TRBV7-3 and TRBJ2-3; no firm D call. The V and J ends lost 1 base and 6 bases respectively, with 2 bases between them. CDR1 and CDR2 from the germline V gene are SGHTA and FQGTGA. The CDR3 loop spans 11 amino acids. The CDR3 nucleotides read TGTGCCAGCAGCTTAATCGATACGCAGTATTTT. It translates to CASSLIDTQYF.

This clonotype has a count of ten or more. The gene calls are TRBV10-3 and TRBJ2-3, with 9 bases lining up with TRBD2. The CDR3 runs to 16 residues. The ends lost 0 bases at V and 5 bases at J; junction bases unmatched: 6. Looked up from germline, CDR1 is ENHRY and CDR2 is SYGVKD. CDR3 sequence: CAISESASGNRDTQYF. DNA for the CDR3: TGTGCCATCAGTGAGTCGGCTAGCGGGAATCGAGATACGCAGTATTTT.

This clonotype has ten or more counts. The J gene is TRBJ2-7, the V gene TRBV6-2 or TRBV6-3; no clear D. CDR1 and CDR2 from the germline V gene are MNHEY and SVGEGT. This CDR3 comprises 13 residues. V lost 2 bases, J lost 1 base, and 6 bases lay in between. The CDR3 DNA reads TGTGCCAGCAGTTACGGGCAGTCCTACGAGCAGTACTTC. Amino acids: CASSYGQSYEQYF.

In its sample, this clonotype ranks as medium-sized (0.01 to 0.1%). This rearrangement joins TRBV19 to TRBJ1-5, with unresolved D. Per the germline V gene, CDR1 is LNHDA and CDR2 is SQIVND (reference sequence). This CDR3 contains 13 residues. With 0 bases removed from V and 7 bases from J, the gap between germline ends came to 7 bases. CDR3 sequence (DNA): TGTGCCAGTAGTATAGATCTAGACCAGCCCCAGCATTTT. Its protein is CASSIDLDQPQHF. Complete variable domain (other parts from reference TRBV19 and TRBJ1-5): DGGITQSPKYLFRKEGQNVTLSCEQNLNHDAMYWYRQDPGQGLRLIYYSQIVNDFQKGDIAEGYSVSREKKESFPLTVTSAQKNPTAFYLCASSIDLDQPQHFGDGTRLSIL.

This clonotype was picked up many times. The chain joins TRBV6-5 to TRBJ1-1; a possible D gene is TRBD1 (6 bases). Germline-derived CDR1 and CDR2 are MNHEY and SVGAGI. Trimming took 4 bases from V and 2 from J, leaving 11 bases between them. The CDR3 is 14 residues long. The CDR3 here is CASSSIRGNTEAFF. The CDR3 region has the DNA TGTGCCAGCAGTTCAATCAGGGGTAACACTGAAGCTTTCTTT.

There are many counts of this clonotype. This chain links TRBV5-6 with TRBJ2-7, with unresolved D. The CDR3 has 13 amino acids. Germline V gene sequence: CDR1 SGHDT, CDR2 YYEEEE. With 1 base removed from V and 2 bases from J, the gap between germline ends came to 7 bases. The CDR3 bases are TGTGCCAGCAGCTTGCGGCATGCCTACGAGCAGTACTTC. This codes for CASSLRHAYEQYF.

In its sample, this clonotype was seen many times. This chain uses TRBV11-2 with TRBJ1-1; D might be TRBD1 (6 bases). The V gene's germline CDR1 is SGHAT and CDR2 FQNNGV. The V and J ends lost 3 bases and 3 bases respectively, with 11 bases between them. This CDR3 contains 14 residues. The DNA for the CDR3 is TGTGCCAGCAGCTTTCCAGGACAGTACACTGAAGCTTTCTTT. It translates to CASSFPGQYTEAFF.

The chain joins TRBV20-1 to TRBJ2-5, with D perhaps TRBD2 (6 bases). This CDR3 has 14 amino acids. Germline loops: CDR1 DFQATT, CDR2 SNEGSKA (reference sequence). Trimming stripped 1 base from V and 1 base from J, with 10 bases between. The CDR3 sequence is CSARGGTAQETQYF. In DNA form, the CDR3 reads TGCAGTGCTAGAGGCGGGACGGCCCAAGAGACCCAGTACTTC.

The chain links TRBV2 to TRBJ2-3, with D possibly being TRBD1 or TRBD2 (5 bases each). V lost 1 base, J lost 5 bases, and 10 bases lay in between. The CDR3 contains 14 residues. CDR1 is SNHLY and CDR2 is FYNNEI in the germline V gene. CDR3 amino acids: CASSEGGSGDTQYF. As DNA, the CDR3 is TGTGCCAGCAGTGAAGGGGGGAGTGGAGATACGCAGTATTTT.

This clonotype appeared a few times. Given a much more abundant clone one base away, this may be a read error. This chain connects TRBV18 to TRBJ2-3; TRBD2 matches at 12 bases. The length of the CDR3 is 18 residues. Germline assignment: CDR1 KGHSH and CDR2 LQKENI. This CDR3 is CASTPSLAGGPRTDTQYF. Written as DNA, the CDR3 is TGTGCCAGCACACCATCCCTAGCGGGAGGGCCGAGGACAGATACGCAGTATTTT.

Judged by abundance, this clonotype is medium-sized. The CDR3 bases are TGCGCCAGCAGCCAAGATCGCCACAGGGGTGAGCAGTTCTTC. Translation: CASSQDRHRGEQFF. V and J are TRBV4-1 and TRBJ2-1, with TRBD1 identical over 7 bases. The CDR3 runs to 14 residues. Germline CDR1 is MGHRA and CDR2 is YSYEKL. V lost 0 bases and J lost 9; bases outside the gene matches: 5.

This clonotype occurred many times. The chain employs TRBV12-3 or TRBV12-4 and TRBJ2-7; possibly TRBD2 for D (6 bases). The CDR3 covers 14 residues. Trimming removed 3 bases from V and 2 bases from J, with 11 bases in between. CDR3 nucleotide sequence: TGTGCCAGCAGTTTTAGCGCGGGGACCTACGAGCAGTACTTC. This gives the protein CASSFSAGTYEQYF.

This clonotype was detected ten times or more. This chain connects TRBV3-1 to TRBJ2-5; tentatively, D is TRBD2 (6 bases). This CDR3 has 15 residues. Between the trimmed V and J ends, which lost 1 base and 5 bases, there was a span of 14 bases. Germline CDR1 is LGHDT and CDR2 is YNNKEL (reference sequence). The CDR3 DNA sequence: TGTGCCAGCAGCCAAGGACTAGTAGAAGGGGAGACCCAGTACTTC. It specifies CASSQGLVEGETQYF.

This clonotype qualifies as medium-sized. This chain links TRBV5-1 with TRBJ2-3, with D uncertain. This CDR3 contains 15 residues. Trimming removed 7 bases at V and 2 bases at J, with 17 bases between. Germline CDR1 and CDR2: SGHRS and YFSETQ. The CDR3: CASHPTGSFTDTQYF. In DNA, the CDR3 is TGCGCCAGCCACCCAACTGGTAGTTTCACAGATACGCAGTATTTT. Drawing the rest from reference TRBV5-1 and TRBJ2-3, the complete variable domain is KAGVTQTPRYLIKTRGQQVTLSCSPISGHRSVSWYQQTPGQGLQFLFEYFSETQRNKGNFPGRFSGRQFSNSRSEMNVSTLELGDSALYLCASHPTGSFTDTQYFGPGTRLTVL.

Ten or more counts support this clonotype. The chain is built from TRBV6-5 and TRBJ1-5; D remains unclear. The V and J ends lost 5 bases and 0 bases respectively, with 17 bases between them. The CDR3 has 17 amino acids. Per the germline V gene, CDR1 is MNHEY and CDR2 is SVGAGI. CDR3 region: CASSAMGIPYSNQPQHF. The CDR3 coding sequence is TGTGCCAGCAGTGCCATGGGGATCCCTTATAGCAATCAGCCCCAGCATTTT.

This clonotype is medium-sized (0.01 to 0.1%) within its sample. The chain uses TRBV10-3 and TRBJ1-1; possible D gene TRBD1, 6 bases. The germline CDR1 and CDR2 sequences are ENHRY and SYGVKD. V was shortened by 6 bases and J by 1 base, with 12 bases between the two germline ends. The CDR3 totals 14 residues. The CDR3 DNA follows: TGTGCCATCAGGGATTCGGGACAGAACACTGAAGCTTTCTTT. This sequence encodes CAIRDSGQNTEAFF.